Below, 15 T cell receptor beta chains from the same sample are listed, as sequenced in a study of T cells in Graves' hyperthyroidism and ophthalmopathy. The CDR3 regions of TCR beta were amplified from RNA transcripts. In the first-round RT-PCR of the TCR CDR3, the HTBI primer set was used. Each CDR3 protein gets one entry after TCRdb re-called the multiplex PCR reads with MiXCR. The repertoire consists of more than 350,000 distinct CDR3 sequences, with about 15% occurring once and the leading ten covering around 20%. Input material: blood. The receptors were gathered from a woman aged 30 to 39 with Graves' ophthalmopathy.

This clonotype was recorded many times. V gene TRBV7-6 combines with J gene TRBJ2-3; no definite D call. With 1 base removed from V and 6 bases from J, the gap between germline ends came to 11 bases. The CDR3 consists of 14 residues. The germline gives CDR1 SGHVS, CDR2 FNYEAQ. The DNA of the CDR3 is TGTGCCAGCAGCTTAGACGGTCCTCTGGATACGCAGTATTTT. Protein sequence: CASSLDGPLDTQYF.

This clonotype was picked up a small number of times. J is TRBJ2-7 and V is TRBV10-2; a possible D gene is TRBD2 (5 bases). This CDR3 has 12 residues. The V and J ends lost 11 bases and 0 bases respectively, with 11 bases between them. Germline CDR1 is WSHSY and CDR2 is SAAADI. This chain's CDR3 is CAARASSYEQYF. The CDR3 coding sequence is TGCGCCGCGCGGGCCAGCTCCTACGAGCAGTACTTC.

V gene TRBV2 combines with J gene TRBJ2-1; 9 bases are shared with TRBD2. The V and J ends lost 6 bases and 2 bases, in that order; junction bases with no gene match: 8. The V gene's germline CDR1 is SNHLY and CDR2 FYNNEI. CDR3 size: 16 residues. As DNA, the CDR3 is TGTGCCAGCAGGCCCGATAGCGGGAGTACCTACAATGAGCAGTTCTTC. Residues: CASRPDSGSTYNEQFF.

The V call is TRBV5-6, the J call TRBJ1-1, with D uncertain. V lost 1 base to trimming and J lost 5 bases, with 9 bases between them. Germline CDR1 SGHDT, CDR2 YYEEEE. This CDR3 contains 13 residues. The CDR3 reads CASSLNGWTEAFF. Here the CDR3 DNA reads TGTGCCAGCAGCTTGAATGGATGGACTGAAGCTTTCTTT.

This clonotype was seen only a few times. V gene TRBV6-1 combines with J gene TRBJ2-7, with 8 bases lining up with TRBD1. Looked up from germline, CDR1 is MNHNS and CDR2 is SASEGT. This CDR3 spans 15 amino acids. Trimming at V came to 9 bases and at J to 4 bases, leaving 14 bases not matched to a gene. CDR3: CASPESTGAWYEQYF. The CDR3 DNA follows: TGTGCCAGTCCAGAATCGACAGGGGCTTGGTACGAGCAGTACTTC.

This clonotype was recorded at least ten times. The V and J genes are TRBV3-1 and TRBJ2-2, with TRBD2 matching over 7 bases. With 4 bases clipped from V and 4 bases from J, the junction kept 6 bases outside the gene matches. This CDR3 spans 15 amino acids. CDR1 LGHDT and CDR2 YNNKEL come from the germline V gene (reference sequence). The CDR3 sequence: CASSLAGGGTGELFF. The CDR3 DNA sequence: TGTGCCAGCAGCCTGGCTGGGGGGGGCACCGGGGAGCTGTTTTTT.

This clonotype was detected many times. The CDR3 reads CASSRTGDARDTQYF. The CDR3 nucleotides are TGTGCCAGCAGTCGAACAGGGGACGCCCGGGATACGCAGTATTTT. This chain uses TRBV28 with TRBJ2-3; 7 positions agree with TRBD1. The CDR3 is 15 amino acids. Germline assignment: CDR1 MDHEN and CDR2 SYDVKM. Trimming took 5 bases from V and 6 from J; bases not matched to a gene: 11.

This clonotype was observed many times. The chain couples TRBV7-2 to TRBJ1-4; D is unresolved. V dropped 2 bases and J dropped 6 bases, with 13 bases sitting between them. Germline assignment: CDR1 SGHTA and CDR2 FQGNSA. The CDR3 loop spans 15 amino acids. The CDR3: CASSLINSLDEKLFF. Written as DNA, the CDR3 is TGTGCCAGCAGCTTAATCAACAGCCTAGATGAAAAACTGTTTTTT.

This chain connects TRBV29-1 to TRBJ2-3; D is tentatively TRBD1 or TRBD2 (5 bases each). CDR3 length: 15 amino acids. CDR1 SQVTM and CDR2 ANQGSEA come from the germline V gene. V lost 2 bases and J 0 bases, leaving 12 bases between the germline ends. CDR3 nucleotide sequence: TGCAGCGTTGAACCCGGCCGGGGCAGCACAGATACGCAGTATTTT. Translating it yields CSVEPGRGSTDTQYF.

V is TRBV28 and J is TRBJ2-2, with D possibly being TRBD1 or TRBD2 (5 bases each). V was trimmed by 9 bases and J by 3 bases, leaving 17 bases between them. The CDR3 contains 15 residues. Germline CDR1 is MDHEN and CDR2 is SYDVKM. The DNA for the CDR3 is TGTGCCAGTAGCCCCTCCGGGGCTGACACCGGGGAGCTGTTTTTT. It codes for CASSPSGADTGELFF.

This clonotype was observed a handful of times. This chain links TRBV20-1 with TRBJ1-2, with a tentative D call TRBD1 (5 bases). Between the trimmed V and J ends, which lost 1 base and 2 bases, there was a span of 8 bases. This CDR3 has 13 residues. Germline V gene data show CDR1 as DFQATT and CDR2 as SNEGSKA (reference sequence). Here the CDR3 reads CSARAPGNYGYTF. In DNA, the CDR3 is TGCAGTGCTAGAGCCCCAGGGAACTATGGCTACACCTTC.

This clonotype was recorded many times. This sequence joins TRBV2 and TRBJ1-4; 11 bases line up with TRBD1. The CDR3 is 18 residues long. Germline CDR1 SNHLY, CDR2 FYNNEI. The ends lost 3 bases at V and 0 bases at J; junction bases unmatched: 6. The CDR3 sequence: CASSDGTGGRATNEKLFF. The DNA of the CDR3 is TGTGCCAGCAGTGACGGGACAGGGGGACGGGCAACTAATGAAAAACTGTTTTTT.

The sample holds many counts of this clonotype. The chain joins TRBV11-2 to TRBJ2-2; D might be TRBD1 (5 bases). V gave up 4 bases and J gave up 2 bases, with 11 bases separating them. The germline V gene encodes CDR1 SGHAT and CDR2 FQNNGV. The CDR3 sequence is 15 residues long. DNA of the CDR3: TGTGCCAGCAGCTCAACACGGACAAACACCGGGGAGCTGTTTTTT. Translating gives CASSSTRTNTGELFF.

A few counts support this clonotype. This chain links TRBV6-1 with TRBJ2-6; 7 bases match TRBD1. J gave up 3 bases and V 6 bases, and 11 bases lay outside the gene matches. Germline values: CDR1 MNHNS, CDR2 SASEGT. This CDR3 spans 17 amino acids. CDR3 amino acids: CASRWLVGDSGANVLTF. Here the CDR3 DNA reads TGTGCCAGCAGGTGGTTAGTAGGGGACAGTGGGGCCAACGTCCTGACTTTC.

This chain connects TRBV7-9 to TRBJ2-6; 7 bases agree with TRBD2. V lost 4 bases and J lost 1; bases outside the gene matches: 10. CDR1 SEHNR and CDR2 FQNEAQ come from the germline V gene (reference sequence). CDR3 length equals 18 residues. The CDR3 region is CASSSGGRPRSGANVLTF. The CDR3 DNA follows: TGTGCCAGCAGCTCGGGGGGTAGACCCAGGTCTGGGGCCAACGTCCTGACTTTC.